What follows is one T cell receptor beta chain and its context. Its antigen is unknown. V was shortened by 3 bases and J by 4 bases, with 9 bases between the two germline ends. The CDR3 has 13 residues. Germline lookup yields CDR1 MDHEN and CDR2 SYDVKM. These data are taken from a study of cytomegalovirus exposure and HLA in healthy donors. The study, taken as a whole, reports: Later genetic work tied a missense DCLRE1C variant to beta-chain V and J trimming. By a later analysis, the bulk of CMV-associated TCR beta chains appeared HLA-restricted. Sequencing had likely introduced a cluster of highly shared sequence variants as an artifact.

With 60 Vbeta and 13 Jbeta primers, the PCR was carried out. Only in-frame clones appear in the TCRdb table, and some are missing; sequencing was by immunoSEQ multiplex PCR. The data contain about 160,000 clones, 82% of them singletons. The sample was PBMCs. The receptor was derived from a male donor in good health and CMV-seropositive. The rearrangement links TRBV28 to TRBJ1-2, with D maybe TRBD1 (5 bases). The CDR3 reads CASSFDSFYGYTF. CDR3 in DNA: TGTGCCAGCAGTTTCGACAGTTTCTATGGCTACACCTTC.